This TCR beta chain derives from a study of cytomegalovirus exposure and HLA in healthy donors. Amplification used 60 Vbeta primers and 13 Jbeta primers. TCRdb's table, derived via immunoSEQ multiplex PCR, lists solely in-frame clones and lacks some. Found here are about 270,000 clones, roughly 70% of them singletons; the top ten hold roughly 2.4%. With 0 bases clipped from V and 7 bases from J, the junction kept 4 bases outside the gene matches. The CDR3 consists of 14 residues. Germline-derived CDR1 and CDR2 are SGHRS and YFSETQ. The sample was PBMCs. This chain joins TRBV5-1 and TRBJ2-7, with TRBD1 matching 10 bases. The clonotype was recovered from a female donor in good health and CMV-seronegative. Written as DNA, the CDR3 is TGCGCCAGCAGCTTGGGACAGGGGGCGGAGGAGCAGTACTTC. It codes for CASSLGQGAEEQYF.